The TCR beta chain described here comes from a study of T cells in Graves' hyperthyroidism and ophthalmopathy. Study-wide results and caveats: Ophthalmopathy was distinguished from stable hyperthyroidism by 13 V-J signatures.

Regarding this clonotype: Its antigen is not identified.

From RNA transcripts, TCR beta CDR3 regions were amplified. The HTBI set primed first-round TCR CDR3 RT-PCR. TCRdb reprocessed the multiplex PCR reads via MiXCR and lists one record per CDR3 protein. The sample has about 700,000 distinct CDR3 sequences, 11% to 15% seen once; the top ten hold about 10%. The clonotype was recovered from a woman aged 18-29 years with Graves' hyperthyroidism. Input material: blood.

The CDR3: CASSPEYSYNEQFF. The CDR3 DNA reads as TGTGCCAGCAGCCCTGAGTACTCCTACAATGAGCAGTTCTTC. The chain couples TRBV4-2 to TRBJ2-1; no clear D gene. Trimming shortened V by 4 bases and J by 0 bases, and 7 bases separated the two germline ends. The CDR3 loop spans 14 amino acids. Germline V gene data show CDR1 as LGHNA and CDR2 as YNFKEQ.